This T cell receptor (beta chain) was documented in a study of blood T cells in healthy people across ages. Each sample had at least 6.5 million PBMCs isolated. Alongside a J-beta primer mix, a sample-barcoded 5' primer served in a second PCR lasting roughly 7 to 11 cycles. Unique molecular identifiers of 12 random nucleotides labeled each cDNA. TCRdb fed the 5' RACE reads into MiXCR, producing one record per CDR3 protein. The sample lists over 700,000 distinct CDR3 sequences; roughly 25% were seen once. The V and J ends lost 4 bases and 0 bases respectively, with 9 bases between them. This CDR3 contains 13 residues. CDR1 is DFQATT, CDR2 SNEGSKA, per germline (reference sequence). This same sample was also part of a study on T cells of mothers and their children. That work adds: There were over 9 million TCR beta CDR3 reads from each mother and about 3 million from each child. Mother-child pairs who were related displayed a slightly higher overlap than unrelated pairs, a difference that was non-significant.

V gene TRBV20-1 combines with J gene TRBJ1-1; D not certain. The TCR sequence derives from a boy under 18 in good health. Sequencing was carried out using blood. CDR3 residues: CSATSRLNTEAFF. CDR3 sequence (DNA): TGCAGTGCTACTTCCAGGCTGAACACTGAAGCTTTCTTT.